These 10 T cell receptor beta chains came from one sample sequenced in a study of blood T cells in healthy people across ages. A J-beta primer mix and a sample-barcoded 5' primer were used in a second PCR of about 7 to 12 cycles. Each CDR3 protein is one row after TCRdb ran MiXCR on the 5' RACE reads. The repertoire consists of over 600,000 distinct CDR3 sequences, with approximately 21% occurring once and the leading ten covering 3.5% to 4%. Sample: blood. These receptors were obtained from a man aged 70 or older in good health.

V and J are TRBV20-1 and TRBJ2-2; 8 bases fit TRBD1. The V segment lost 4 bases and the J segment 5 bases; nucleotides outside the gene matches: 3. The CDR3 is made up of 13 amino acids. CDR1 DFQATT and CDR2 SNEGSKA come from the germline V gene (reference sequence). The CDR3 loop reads CSANRGLTGELFF. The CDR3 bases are TGCAGTGCTAACAGGGGGTTGACCGGGGAGCTGTTTTTT.

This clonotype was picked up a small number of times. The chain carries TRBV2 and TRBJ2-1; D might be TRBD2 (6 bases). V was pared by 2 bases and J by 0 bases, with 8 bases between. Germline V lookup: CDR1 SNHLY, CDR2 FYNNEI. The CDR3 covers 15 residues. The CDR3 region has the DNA TGTGCCAGCAGTGAATTGGGGGGCTCCTACAATGAGCAGTTCTTC. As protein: CASSELGGSYNEQFF. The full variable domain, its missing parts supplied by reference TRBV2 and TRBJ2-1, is EPEVTQTPSHQVTQMGQEVILRCVPISNHLYFYWYRQILGQKVEFLVSFYNNEISEKSEIFDDQFSVERPDGSNFTLKIRSTKLEDSAMYFCASSELGGSYNEQFFGPGTRLTVL.

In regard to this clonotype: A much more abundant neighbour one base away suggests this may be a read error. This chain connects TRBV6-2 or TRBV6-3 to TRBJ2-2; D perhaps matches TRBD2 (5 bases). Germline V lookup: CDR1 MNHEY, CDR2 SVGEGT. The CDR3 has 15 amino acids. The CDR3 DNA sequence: TGTGCCAGCAGTTACTCGATACAGAACACCGGGGAGCCGTTTTTT. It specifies CASSYSIQNTGEPFF.

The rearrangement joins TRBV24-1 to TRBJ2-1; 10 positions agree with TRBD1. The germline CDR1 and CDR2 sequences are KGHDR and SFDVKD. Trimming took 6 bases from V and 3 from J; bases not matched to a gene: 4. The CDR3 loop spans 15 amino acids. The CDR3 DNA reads TGTGCCACCAGTCCGGGACAGGGGAGCTACAATGAGCAGTTCTTC. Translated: CATSPGQGSYNEQFF.

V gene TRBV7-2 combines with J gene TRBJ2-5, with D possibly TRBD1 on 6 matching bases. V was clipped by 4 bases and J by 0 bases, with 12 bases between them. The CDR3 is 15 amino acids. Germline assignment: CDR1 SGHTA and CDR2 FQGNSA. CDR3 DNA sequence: TGTGCCAGCAGCTCCGGGGACAAATACCAAGAGACCCAGTACTTC. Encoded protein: CASSSGDKYQETQYF.

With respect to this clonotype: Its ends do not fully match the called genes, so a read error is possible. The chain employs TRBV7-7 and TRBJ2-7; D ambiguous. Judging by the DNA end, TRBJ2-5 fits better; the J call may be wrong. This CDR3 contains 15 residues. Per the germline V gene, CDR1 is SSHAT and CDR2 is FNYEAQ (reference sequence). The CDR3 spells CASSLGSSSMQTQYF. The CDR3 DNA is TGTGCTAGCAGCTTAGGGTCGAGTAGCATGCAGACCCAGTACTTC.

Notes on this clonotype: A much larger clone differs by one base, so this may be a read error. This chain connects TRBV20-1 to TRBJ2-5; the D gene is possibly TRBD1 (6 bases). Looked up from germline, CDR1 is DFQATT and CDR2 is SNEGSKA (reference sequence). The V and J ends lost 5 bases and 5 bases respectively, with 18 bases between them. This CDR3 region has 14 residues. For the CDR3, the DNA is TGCAGTGCTTGTTTAGCAGGGGAAATGGAGACCCAGTACTTC. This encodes CSACLAGEMETQYF.

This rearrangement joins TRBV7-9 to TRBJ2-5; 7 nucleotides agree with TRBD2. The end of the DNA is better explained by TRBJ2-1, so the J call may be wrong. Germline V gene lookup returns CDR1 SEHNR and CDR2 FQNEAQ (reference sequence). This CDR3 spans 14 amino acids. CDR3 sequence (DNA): TGTGCCACCAGGAGGACTAGGGGAGAGGATGAGCAGTTCTTC. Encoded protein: CATRRTRGEDEQFF.

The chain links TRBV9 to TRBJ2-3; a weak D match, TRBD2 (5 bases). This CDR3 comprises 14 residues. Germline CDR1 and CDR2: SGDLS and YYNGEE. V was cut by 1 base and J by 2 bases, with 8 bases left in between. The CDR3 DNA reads TGTGCCAGCAGCGTAAGAGGGTACACAGATACGCAGTATTTT. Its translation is CASSVRGYTDTQYF.

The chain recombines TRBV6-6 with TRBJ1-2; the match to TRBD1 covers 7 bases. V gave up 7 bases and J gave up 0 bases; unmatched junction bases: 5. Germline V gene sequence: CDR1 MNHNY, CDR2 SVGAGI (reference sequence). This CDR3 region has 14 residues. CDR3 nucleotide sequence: TGTGCCAGCAATTCCGGGACAGCTAACTATGGCTACACCTTC. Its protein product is CASNSGTANYGYTF.